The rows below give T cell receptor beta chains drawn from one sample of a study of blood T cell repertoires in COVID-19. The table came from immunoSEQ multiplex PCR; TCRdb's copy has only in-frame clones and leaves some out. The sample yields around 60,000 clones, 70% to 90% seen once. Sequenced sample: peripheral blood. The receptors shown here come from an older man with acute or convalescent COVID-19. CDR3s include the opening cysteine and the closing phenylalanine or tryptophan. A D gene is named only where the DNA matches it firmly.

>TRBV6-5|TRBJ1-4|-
CASTSSSREKLFF
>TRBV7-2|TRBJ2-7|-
CASSPQGEGEQYF
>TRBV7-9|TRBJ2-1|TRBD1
CASSRGTGAWNEQFF
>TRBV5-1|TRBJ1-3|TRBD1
CASSQDRGNTIYF
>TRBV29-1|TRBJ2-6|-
CSVEATSGANVLTF
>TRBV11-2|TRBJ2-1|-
CASSRAGGPAYNEQFF
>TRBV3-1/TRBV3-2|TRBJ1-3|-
CASSPMTLSGNTIYF
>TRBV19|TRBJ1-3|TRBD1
CASSVPQGTSSGNTIYF
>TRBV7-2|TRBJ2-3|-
CASSFRGRADTQYF
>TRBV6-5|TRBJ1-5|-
CASRSPGGNQPQHF
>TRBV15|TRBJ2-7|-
CATSILQGVEQYF
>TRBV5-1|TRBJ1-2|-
CASSLDMDSYTF
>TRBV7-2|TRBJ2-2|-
CASSLEVLRDLNTGELFF
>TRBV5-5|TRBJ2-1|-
CASSVDFDSYNEQFF
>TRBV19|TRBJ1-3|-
CASRADWNTIYF
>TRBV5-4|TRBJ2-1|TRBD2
CASSSKGPSGGQSSYNEQFF
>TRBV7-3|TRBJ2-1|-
CASSLDPGSYNEQFF
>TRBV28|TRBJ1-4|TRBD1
CASSHTTGTGGHDF
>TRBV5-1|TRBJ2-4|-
CASSDGDLAKNIQYF
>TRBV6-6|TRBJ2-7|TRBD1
CASMGGQGTYEQYF
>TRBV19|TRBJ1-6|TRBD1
CASSSLQGKSYNSPLHF
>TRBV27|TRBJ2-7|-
CASSLAGTDYEQYF
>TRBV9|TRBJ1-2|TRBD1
CASSVIPRPDRGNGYTF
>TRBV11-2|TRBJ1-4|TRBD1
CASSQRTGGGEKLFF
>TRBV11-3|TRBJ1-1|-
CASSSTLRGENTEAFF
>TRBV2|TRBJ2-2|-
CASRAGMNTGELFF
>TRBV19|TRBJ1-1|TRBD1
CASSLGTGYMNTEAFF
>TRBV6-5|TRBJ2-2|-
CASRPTAGGELFF
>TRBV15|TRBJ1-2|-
CATSRDSYYGYTF
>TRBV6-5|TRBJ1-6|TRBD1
CASRQGTYSPLHF
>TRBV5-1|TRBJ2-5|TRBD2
CASSPGLAGGREETQYF
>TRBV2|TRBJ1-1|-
CASRLRENTEAFF
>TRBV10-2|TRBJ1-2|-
CASSESGRANYGYTF
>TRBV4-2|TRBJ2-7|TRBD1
CASSQASGQGIYEQYF
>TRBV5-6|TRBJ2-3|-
CASNGAGDTQYF
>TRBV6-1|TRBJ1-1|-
CASSEVRQANTEAFF
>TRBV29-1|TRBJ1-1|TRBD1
CSAGTGVMNTEAFF
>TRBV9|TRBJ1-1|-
CASSGAWGHLNTEAFF
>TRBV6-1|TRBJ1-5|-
CASSEGPRGWDGQPQHF
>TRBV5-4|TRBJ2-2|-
CASSSTGREYTGELFF
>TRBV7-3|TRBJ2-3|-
CASSLTTGSSTDTQYF
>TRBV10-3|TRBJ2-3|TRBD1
CAISIQGALSDTQYF
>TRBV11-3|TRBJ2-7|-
CASSIRRGEQYF
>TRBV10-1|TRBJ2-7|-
CASSGPAGSYEQYF